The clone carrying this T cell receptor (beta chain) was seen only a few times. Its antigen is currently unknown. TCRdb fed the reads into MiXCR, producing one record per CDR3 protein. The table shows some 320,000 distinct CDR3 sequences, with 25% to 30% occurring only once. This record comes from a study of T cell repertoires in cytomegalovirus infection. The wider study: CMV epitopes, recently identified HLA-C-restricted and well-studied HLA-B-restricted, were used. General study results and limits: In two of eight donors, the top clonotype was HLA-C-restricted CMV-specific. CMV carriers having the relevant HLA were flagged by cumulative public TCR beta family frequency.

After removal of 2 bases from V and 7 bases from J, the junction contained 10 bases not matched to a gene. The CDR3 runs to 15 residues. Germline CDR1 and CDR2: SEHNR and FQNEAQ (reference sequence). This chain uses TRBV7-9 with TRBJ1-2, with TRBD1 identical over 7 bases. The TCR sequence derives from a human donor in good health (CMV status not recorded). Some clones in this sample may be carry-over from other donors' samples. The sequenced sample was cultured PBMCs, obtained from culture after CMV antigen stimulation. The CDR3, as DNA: TGTGCCAGCAGCTTACCCTCAACAGGGGTCGCTGGCTACACCTTC. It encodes CASSLPSTGVAGYTF. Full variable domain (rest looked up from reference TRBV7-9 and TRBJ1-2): DTGVSQNPRHKITKRGQNVTFRCDPISEHNRLYWYRQTLGQGPEFLTYFQNEAQLEKSRLLSDRFSAERPKGSFSTLEIQRTEQGDSAMYLCASSLPSTGVAGYTFGSGTRLTVV.